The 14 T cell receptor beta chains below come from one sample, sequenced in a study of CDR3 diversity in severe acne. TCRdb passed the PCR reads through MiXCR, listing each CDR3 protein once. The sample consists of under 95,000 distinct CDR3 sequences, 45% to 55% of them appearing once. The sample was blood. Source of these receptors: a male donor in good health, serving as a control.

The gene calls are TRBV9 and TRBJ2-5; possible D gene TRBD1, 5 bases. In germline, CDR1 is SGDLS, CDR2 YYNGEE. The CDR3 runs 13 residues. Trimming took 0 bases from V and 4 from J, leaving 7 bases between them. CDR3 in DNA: TGTGCCAGCAGCGTAGCGCAGGGAGAGACCCAGTACTTC. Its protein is CASSVAQGETQYF.

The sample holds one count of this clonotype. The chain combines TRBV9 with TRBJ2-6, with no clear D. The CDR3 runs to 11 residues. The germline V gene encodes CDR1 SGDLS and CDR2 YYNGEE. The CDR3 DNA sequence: TGTGCTTCCGGTGGGGCCAACGTCCTGACTTTC. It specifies CASGGANVLTF.

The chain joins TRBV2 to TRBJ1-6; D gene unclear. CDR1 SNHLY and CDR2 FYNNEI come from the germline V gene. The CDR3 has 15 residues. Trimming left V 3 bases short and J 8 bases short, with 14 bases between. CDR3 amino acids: CASSDQGSSHSPLHF. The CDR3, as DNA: TGTGCCAGCAGTGACCAAGGCAGTTCACATTCACCCCTCCACTTT.

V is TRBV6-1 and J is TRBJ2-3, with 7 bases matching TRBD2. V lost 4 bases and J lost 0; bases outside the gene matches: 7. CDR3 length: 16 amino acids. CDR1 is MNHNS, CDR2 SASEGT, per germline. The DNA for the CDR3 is TGTGCCAGCAGTGGGTGGGAGGGCAAGAGCACAGATACGCAGTATTTT. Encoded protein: CASSGWEGKSTDTQYF.

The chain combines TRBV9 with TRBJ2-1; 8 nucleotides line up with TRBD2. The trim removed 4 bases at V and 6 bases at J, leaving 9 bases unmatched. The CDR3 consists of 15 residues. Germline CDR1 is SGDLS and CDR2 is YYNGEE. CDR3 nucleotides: TGTGCCAGCAGCCCAAGAAGCGGGGGAGGCAATGAGCAGTTCTTC. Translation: CASSPRSGGGNEQFF.

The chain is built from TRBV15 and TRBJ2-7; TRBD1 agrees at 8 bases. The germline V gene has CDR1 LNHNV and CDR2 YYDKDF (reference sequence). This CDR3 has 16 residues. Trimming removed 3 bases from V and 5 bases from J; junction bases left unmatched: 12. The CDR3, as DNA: TGTGCCACCAGCAGCGAACACCGGGACAGGATCAACGAGCAGTACTTC. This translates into CATSSEHRDRINEQYF. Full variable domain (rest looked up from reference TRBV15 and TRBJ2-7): DAMVIQNPRYQVTQFGKPVTLSCSQTLNHNVMYWYQQKSSQAPKLLFHYYDKDFNNEADTPDNFQSRRPNTSFCFLDIRSPGLGDTAMYLCATSSEHRDRINEQYFGPGTRLTVT.

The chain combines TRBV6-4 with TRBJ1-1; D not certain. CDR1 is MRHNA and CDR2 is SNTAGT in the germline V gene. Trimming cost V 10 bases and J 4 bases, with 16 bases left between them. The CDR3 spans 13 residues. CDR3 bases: TGTGCCAACACCTGGGAGCGGGGCACTGAAGCTTTCTTT. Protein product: CANTWERGTEAFF.

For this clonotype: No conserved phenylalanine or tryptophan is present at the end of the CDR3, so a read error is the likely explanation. CDR3 in DNA: TGTGCCAGCAGCCCCCTTGGTGGGACTGAAGCTTTCCTT. Translated: CASSPLGGTEAFL. V is TRBV7-9 and J is TRBJ1-1; D uncertain. This CDR3 has 13 residues. The germline V gene has CDR1 SEHNR and CDR2 FQNEAQ (reference sequence). Trimming took 5 bases from V and 5 from J, leaving 12 bases between them.

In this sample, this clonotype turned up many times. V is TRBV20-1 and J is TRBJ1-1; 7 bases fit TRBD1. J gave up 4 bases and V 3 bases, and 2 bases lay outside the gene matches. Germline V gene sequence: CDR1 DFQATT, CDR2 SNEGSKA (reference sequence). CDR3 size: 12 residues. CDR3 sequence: CSARRQGTEAFF. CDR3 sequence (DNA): TGCAGTGCTAGGAGACAGGGCACTGAAGCTTTCTTT.

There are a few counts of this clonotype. This chain's CDR3 is CASSLEGNYGYTF. CDR3 bases: TGTGCCAGCAGCTTAGAGGGGAACTATGGCTACACCTTC. This chain joins TRBV11-3 and TRBJ1-2; no reliable D call. There are 13 residues in the CDR3. V gave up 0 bases and J gave up 2 bases, with 4 bases separating them. Germline V gene data show CDR1 as SGHNT and CDR2 as YENEEA.

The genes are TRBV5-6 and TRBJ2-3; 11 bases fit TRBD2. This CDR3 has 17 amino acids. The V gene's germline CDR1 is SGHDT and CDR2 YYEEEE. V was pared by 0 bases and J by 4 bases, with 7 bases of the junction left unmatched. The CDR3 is CASSLALAGDSADTQYF. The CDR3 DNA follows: TGTGCCAGCAGCTTGGCACTAGCGGGAGATAGCGCAGATACGCAGTATTTT.

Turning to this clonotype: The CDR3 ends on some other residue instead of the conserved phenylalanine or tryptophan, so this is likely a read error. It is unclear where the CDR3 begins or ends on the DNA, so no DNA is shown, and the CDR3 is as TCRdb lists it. The chain's CDR3 is CATRFTSGPSTDTQMS. The V and J genes are TRBV24-1 and TRBJ2-3; TRBD2, the D gene given by the table, was not confirmed from the DNA. The CDR3 is made up of 16 amino acids, end residues included. From germline, CDR1 is KGHDR and CDR2 SFDVKD.

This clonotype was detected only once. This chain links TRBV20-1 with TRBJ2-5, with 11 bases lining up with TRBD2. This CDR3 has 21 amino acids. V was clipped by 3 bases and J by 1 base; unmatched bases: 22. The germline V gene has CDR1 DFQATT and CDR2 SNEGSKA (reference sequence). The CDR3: CSARGTLAGERGGLPQETQYF. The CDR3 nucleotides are TGCAGTGCTAGGGGAACACTAGCGGGGGAGAGAGGGGGTTTACCCCAAGAGACCCAGTACTTC.

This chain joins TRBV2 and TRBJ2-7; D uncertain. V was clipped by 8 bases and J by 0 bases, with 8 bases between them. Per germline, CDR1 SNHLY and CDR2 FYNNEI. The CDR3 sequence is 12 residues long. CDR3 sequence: CASGRTSYEQYF. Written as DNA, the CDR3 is TGTGCCAGCGGACGGACCTCCTACGAGCAGTACTTC.